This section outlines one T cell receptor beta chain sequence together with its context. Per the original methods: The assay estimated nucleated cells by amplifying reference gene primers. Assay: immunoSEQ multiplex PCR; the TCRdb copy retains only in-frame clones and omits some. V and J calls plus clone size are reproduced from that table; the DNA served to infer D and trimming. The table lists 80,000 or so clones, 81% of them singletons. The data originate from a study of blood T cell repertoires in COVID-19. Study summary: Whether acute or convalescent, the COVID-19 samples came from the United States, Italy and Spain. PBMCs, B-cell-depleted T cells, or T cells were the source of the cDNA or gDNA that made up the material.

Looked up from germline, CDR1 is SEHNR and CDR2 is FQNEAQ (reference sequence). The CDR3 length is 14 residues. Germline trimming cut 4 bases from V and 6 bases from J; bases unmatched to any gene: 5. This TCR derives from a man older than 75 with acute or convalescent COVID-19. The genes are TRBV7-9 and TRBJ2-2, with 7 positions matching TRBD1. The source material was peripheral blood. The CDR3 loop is CASSSRTGAGELFF. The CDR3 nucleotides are TGTGCCAGCAGCTCGCGCACAGGGGCCGGGGAGCTGTTTTTT.